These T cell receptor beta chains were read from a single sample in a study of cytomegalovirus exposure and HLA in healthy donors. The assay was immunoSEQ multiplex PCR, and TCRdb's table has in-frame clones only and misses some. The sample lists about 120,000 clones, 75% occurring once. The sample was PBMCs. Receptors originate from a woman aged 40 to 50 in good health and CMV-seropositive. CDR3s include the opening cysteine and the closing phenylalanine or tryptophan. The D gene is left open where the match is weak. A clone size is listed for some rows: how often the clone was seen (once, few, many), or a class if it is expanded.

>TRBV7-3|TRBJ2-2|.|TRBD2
TGTGCCAGCAGCTTCGACGGACTAGCGGCGGACACCGGGGAGCTGTTTTTT
CASSFDGLAADTGELFF
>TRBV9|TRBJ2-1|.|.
TGTGCCAGCAGCGTAGCTCCTCACAATGAGCAGTTCTTC
CASSVAPHNEQFF
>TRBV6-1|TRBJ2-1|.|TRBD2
TGTGCCAGCAGTGGTAGCGGGAGGGGGTCCTACAATGAGCAGTTCTTC
CASSGSGRGSYNEQFF
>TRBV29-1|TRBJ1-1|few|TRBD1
TGCAGCGTTGACGTGACAGGGGACACTGAAGCTTTCTTT
CSVDVTGDTEAFF
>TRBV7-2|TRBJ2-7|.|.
TGTGCCAGCAGCCTCCCCGCCTACGAGCAGTACTTC
CASSLPAYEQYF
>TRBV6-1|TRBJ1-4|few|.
TGTGCCAGCAGTGCCCCGGCGGGATCAACTAATGAAAAACTGTTTTTT
CASSAPAGSTNEKLFF
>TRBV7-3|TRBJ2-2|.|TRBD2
TGTGCCAGCAGCTTTCCTACTAGCGGGGGGAGATCCGGGGAGCTGTTTTTT
CASSFPTSGGRSGELFF
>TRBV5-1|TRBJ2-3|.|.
TGCGCCAGCAGCTCCGCGGGAAGCACAGATACGCAGTATTTT
CASSSAGSTDTQYF
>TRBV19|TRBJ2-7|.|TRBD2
TGTGCCAGTAGTATAGAAGCGGGAGGTGGAGAGCAGTACTTC
CASSIEAGGGEQYF
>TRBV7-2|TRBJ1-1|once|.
TGTGCCAGCAGCTTACTCACAACGAACACTGAAGCTTTCTTT
CASSLLTTNTEAFF
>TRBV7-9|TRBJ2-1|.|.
TGTGCCAGCAGCTTTGGAACCGGGATCCTGGAGAGCTCCTACAATGAGCAGTTCTTC
CASSFGTGILESSYNEQFF
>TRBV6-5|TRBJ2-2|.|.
TGTGCCAGCAGTTACTCGTCCGGGGCCGGGGAGCTGTTTTTT
CASSYSSGAGELFF
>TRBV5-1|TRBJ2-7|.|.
TGCGCCAGCAGCCCCAACAGGGTTGGTCAAGGCGAGCAGTACTTC
CASSPNRVGQGEQYF
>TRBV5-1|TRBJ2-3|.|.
TGCGCCAGCAGCCAAGGGGAGGGCACAGATACGCAGTATTTT
CASSQGEGTDTQYF
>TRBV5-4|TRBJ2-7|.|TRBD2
TGTGCCAGCAGGAAGCGGGGGGGCCCCTACGAGCAGTACTTC
CASRKRGGPYEQYF
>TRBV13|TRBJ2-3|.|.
TGTGCCAGCAGCTTAGCCCGGGGTAGCACAGATACGCAGTATTTT
CASSLARGSTDTQYF
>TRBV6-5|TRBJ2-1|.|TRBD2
TGTGCCAGCAGTTACGCGGGAGACCCCTACAATGAGCAGTTCTTC
CASSYAGDPYNEQFF
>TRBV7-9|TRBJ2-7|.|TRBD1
TGTGCCAGCAGCCCCCGGACAGGGGACCCCTACGAGCAGTACTTC
CASSPRTGDPYEQYF
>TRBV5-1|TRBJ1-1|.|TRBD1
TGCGCCAGCAGCCCGGACAGGGTCGTTACTGAAGCTTTCTTT
CASSPDRVVTEAFF
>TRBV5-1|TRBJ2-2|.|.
TGCGCCAGCAGTATTCAGGGGAACACCGGGGAGCTGTTTTTT
CASSIQGNTGELFF
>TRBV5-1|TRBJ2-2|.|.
TGCGCCAGCAGCTTTAGGGGAACCGGGGAGCTGTTTTTT
CASSFRGTGELFF
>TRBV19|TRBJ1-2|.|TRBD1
TGTGCCAGTGGGAACAGGGGAAATGGCTACACCTTC
CASGNRGNGYTF
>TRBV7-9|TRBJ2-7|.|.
TGTGCCAGCAGCGACCTTGGGGGGACAGCGAACTACGAGCAGTACTTC
CASSDLGGTANYEQYF
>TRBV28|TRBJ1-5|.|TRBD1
TGTGCCAGTTTAAGACAGGGGCGTAGCAATCAGCCCCAGCATTTT
CASLRQGRSNQPQHF
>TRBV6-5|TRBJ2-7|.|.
TGTGCCAGCACAAATTCCGGGACAAGCTCCTACGAGCAGTACTTC
CASTNSGTSSYEQYF
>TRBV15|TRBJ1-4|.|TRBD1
TGTGCCACCAGCAGATTCCGGGACAGGGAGGATACTAATGAAAAACTGTTTTTT
CATSRFRDREDTNEKLFF
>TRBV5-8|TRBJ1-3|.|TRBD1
TGTGCCAGCAGCTCCCGACAGGGCCTCTCTGGAAACACCATATATTTT
CASSSRQGLSGNTIYF
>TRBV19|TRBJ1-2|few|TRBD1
TGTGCCAGCCGGGACAGGGGGCGAGGCTACACCTTC
CASRDRGRGYTF
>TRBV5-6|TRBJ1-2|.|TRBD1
TGTGCCAGCAGCTTGCAGGGGGTCTATGGCTACACCTTC
CASSLQGVYGYTF
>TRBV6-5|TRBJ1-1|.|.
TGTGCCAGCAGTTACTCGTCAGTCGGCGGGAACACTGAAGCTTTCTTT
CASSYSSVGGNTEAFF
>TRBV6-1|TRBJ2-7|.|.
TGTGCCAGCAGTGAAGCGCTGTCGGGGAGTCTCTCCTACGAGCAGTACTTC
CASSEALSGSLSYEQYF
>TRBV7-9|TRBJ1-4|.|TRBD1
TGTGCCAGCAGCCCAACCGGGACAGGGGGGGAAAAACTGTTTTTT
CASSPTGTGGEKLFF
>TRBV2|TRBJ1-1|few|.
TGTGCCACGCTACAGGGACAAACTGAAGCTTTCTTT
CATLQGQTEAFF
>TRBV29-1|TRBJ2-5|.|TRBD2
TGCAGCGTTGCTTCCTCCTGGGGGGGAAGGGAGCAGTACTTC
CSVASSWGGREQYF
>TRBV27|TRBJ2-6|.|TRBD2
TGTGCCAGCAGCCAGACTAGCGGGAGATCTGGGGCCAACGTCCTGACTTTC
CASSQTSGRSGANVLTF
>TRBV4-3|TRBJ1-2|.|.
TGCGCCAGCAGCCGCGGAGGGCCCAGGGTCTCAAATGGCTACACCTTC
CASSRGGPRVSNGYTF
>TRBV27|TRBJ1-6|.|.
TGTGCCAGGATCTCTCGGAGGTCAAGCTCCTATAATTCACCCCTCCACTTT
CARISRRSSSYNSPLHF
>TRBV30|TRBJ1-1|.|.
TGTGCCTGGCTTGCGGGGGGTCGAGTGTGGACTGAAGCTTTCTTT
CAWLAGGRVWTEAFF
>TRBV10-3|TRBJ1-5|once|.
TGTGCCATCAGGGGAGACGGAGGCAATCAGCCCCAGCATTTT
CAIRGDGGNQPQHF
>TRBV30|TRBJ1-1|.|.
TGTGCCCGCAGCGCACACGAGGGATACACTGAAGCTTTCTTT
CARSAHEGYTEAFF
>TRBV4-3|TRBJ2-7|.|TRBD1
TGCGCCAGCAGCCAAGAAGGACAGGGGGTAAACTCCTACGAGCAGTACTTC
CASSQEGQGVNSYEQYF
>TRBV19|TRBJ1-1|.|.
TGTGCCAGTAGTATTGAGGAGCATCACCAAACGGGTACTGAAGCTTTCTTT
CASSIEEHHQTGTEAFF
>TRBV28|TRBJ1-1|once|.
TGTGCCAGCAGTTTTGGGGGGGCGAACACTGAAGCTTTCTTT
CASSFGGANTEAFF
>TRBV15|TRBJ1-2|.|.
TGTGCCACCAGCAGAGAGCGCCAGGCTAACTATGGCTACACCTTC
CATSRERQANYGYTF
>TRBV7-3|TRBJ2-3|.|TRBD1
TGTGCCAGCAGCCCTTCCGGGACAGGTTGGACAGATACGCAGTATTTT
CASSPSGTGWTDTQYF
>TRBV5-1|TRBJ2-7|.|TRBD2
TGCGCCAGCAGCTTGGTAGCGGGCTCCTACGAGCAGTACTTC
CASSLVAGSYEQYF
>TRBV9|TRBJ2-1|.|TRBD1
TGTGCCAGCAGCGTAGCCCTCGCACAGGGGGTCTACAATGAGCAGTTCTTC
CASSVALAQGVYNEQFF
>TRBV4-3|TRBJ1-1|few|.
TGCGCCAGCAGCCCAGGACGGGAGAACACTGAAGCTTTCTTT
CASSPGRENTEAFF